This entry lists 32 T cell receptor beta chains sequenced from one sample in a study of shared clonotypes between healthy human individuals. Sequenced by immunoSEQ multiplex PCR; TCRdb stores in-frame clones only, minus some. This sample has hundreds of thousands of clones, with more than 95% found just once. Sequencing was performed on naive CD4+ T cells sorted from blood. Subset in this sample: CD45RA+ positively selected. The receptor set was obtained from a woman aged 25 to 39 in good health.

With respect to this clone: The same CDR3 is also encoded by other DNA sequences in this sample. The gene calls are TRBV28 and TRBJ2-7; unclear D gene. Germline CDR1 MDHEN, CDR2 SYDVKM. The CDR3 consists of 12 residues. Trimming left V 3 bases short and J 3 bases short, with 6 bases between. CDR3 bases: TGTGCCAGCAGTTTGGGTCTCTACGAGCAGTACTTC. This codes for CASSLGLYEQYF.

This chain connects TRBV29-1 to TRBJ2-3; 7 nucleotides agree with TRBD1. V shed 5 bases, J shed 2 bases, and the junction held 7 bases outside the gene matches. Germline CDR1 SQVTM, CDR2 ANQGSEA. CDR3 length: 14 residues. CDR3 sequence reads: CSVRQGRPTDTQYF. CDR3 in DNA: TGCAGCGTTAGACAGGGCAGACCCACAGATACGCAGTATTTT.

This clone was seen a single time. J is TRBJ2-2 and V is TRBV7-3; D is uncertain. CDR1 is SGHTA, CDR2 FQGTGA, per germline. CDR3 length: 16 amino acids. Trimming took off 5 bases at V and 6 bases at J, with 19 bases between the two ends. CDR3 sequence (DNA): TGTGCCAGCAGCCAAACGCAGTGGCGTGGGGCCGGGGAGCTGTTTTTT. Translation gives CASSQTQWRGAGELFF.

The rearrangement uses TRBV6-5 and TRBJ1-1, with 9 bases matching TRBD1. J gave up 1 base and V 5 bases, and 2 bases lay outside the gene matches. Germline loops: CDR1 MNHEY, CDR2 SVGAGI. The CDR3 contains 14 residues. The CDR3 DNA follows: TGTGCCAGCAGTACGGGACAGGGGAACACTGAAGCTTTCTTT. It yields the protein CASSTGQGNTEAFF.

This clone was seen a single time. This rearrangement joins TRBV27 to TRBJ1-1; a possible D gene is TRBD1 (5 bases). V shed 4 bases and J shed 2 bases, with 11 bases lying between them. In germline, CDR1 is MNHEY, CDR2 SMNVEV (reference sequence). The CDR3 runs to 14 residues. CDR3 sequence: CASSSPGRNTEAFF. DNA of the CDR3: TGTGCCAGCAGTTCCCCAGGGAGAAACACTGAAGCTTTCTTT.

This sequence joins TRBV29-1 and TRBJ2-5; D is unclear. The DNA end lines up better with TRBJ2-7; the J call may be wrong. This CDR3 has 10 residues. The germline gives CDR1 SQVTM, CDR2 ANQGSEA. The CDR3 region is CSVGSHEQYF. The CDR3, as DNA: TGCAGCGTTGGGTCGCACGAGCAGTACTTC.

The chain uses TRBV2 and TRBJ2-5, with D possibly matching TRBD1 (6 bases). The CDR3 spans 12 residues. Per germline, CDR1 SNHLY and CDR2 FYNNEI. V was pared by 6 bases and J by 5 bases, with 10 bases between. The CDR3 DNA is TGTGCCAGCAGGGACAGATGGGAGACCCAGTACTTC. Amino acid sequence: CASRDRWETQYF. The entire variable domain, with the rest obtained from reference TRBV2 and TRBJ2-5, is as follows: EPEVTQTPSHQVTQMGQEVILRCVPISNHLYFYWYRQILGQKVEFLVSFYNNEISEKSEIFDDQFSVERPDGSNFTLKIRSTKLEDSAMYFCASRDRWETQYFGPGTRLLVL.

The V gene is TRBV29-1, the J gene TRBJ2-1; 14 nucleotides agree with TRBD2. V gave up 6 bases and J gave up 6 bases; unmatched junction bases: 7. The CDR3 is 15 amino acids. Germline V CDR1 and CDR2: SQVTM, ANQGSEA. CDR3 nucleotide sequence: TGCAGCGTGGCGACCGGGACTAGCGGGAGCAATGAGCAGTTCTTC. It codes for CSVATGTSGSNEQFF.

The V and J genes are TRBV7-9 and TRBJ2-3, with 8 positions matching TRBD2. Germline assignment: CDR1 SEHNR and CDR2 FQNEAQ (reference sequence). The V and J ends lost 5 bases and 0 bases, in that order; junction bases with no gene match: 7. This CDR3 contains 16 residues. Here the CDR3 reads CASSPILAGSTDTQYF. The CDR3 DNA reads TGTGCCAGCAGCCCGATATTAGCGGGAAGCACAGATACGCAGTATTTT. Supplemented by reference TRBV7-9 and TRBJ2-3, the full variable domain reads DTGVSQNPRHKITKRGQNVTFRCDPISEHNRLYWYRQTLGQGPEFLTYFQNEAQLEKSRLLSDRFSAERPKGSFSTLEIQRTEQGDSAMYLCASSPILAGSTDTQYFGPGTRLTVL.

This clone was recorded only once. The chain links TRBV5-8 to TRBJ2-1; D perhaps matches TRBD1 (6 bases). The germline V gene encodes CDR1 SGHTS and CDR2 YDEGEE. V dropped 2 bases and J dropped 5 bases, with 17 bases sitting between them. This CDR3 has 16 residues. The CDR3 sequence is CASSFNRASGDNEQFF. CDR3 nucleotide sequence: TGTGCCAGCAGCTTTAACCGGGCCTCAGGGGACAATGAGCAGTTCTTC.

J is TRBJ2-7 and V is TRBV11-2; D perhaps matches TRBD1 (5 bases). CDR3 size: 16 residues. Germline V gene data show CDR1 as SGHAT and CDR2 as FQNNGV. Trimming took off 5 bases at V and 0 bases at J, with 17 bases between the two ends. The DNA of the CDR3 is TGTGCCAGCAGCAGAGGACGGAAGGACAACTCCTACGAGCAGTACTTC. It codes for CASSRGRKDNSYEQYF.

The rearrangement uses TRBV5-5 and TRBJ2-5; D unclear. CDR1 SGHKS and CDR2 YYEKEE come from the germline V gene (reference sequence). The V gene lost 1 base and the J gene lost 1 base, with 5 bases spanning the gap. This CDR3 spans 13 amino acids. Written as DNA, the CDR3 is TGTGCCAGCAGCTTGCCGTTCCAAGAGACCCAGTACTTC. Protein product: CASSLPFQETQYF.

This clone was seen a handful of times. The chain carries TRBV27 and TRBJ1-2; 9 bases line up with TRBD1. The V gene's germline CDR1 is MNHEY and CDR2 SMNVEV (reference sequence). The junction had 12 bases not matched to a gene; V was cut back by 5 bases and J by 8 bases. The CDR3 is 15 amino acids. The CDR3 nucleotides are TGTGCCAGCAGTCCTTGGGACAGGGACCAGAAGGGCTACACCTTC. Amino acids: CASSPWDRDQKGYTF.

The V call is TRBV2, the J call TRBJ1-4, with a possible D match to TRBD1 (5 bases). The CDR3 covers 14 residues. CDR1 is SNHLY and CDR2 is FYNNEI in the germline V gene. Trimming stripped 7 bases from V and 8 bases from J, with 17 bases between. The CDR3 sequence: CASTEWAGREKLFF. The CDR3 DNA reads TGTGCCAGCACGGAGTGGGCAGGGAGGGAAAAACTGTTTTTT.

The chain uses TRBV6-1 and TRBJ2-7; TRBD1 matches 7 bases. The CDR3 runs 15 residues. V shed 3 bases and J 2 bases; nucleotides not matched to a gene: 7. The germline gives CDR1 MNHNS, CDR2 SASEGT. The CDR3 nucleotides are TGTGCCAGCAGTGATCCTGGACAGGCGACCTACGAGCAGTACTTC. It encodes CASSDPGQATYEQYF.

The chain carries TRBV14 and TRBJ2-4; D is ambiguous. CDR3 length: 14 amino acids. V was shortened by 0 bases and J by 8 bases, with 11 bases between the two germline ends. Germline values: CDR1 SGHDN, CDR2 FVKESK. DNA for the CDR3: TGTGCCAGCAGCCAAGAAGGGTATTTTGACATTCAGTACTTC. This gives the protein CASSQEGYFDIQYF. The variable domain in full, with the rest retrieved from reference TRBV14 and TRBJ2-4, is EAGVTQFPSHSVIEKGQTVTLRCDPISGHDNLYWYRRVMGKEIKFLLHFVKESKQDESGMPNNRFLAERTGGTYSTLKVQPAELEDSGVYFCASSQEGYFDIQYFGAGTRLSVL.

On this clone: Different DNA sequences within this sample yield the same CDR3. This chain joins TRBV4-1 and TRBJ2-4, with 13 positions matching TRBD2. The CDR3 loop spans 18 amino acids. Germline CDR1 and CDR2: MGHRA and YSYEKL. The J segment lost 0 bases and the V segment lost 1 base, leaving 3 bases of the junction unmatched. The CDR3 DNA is TGCGCCAGCAGCCAAGGACTAGCGGGAGGACTAGCCAAAAACATTCAGTACTTC. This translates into CASSQGLAGGLAKNIQYF.

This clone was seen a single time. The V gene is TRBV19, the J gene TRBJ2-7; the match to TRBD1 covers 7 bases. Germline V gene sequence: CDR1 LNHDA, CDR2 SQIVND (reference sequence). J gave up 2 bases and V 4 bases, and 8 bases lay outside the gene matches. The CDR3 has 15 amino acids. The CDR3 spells CASSSRGTATYEQYF. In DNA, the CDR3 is TGTGCCAGTAGTAGCAGGGGGACGGCGACCTACGAGCAGTACTTC.

The CDR3 DNA reads as TGTGCCAGCAGCTTGTTAAGCGGGAAGGACTACAATGAGCAGTTCTTC. Translated, it gives CASSLLSGKDYNEQFF. V usage is TRBV5-6 and J usage is TRBJ2-1; TRBD2 matches at 7 bases. CDR3 length: 16 amino acids. The V segment lost 1 base and the J segment 3 bases; nucleotides outside the gene matches: 7. The V gene's germline CDR1 is SGHDT and CDR2 YYEEEE.

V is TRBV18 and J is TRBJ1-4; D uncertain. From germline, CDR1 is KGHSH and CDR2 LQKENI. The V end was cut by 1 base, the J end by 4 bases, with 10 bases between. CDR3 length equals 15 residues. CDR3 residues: CASSPRVHDNEKLFF. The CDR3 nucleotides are TGTGCCAGCTCACCACGGGTACACGATAATGAAAAACTGTTTTTT.

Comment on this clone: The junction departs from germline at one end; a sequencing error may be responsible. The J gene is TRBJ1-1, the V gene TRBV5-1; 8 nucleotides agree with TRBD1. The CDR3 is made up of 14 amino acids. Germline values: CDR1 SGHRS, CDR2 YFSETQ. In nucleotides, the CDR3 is TGCGCCGGCAGCGCAACAGGGGGTTACACTGAAGCTTTCTTT. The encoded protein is CAGSATGGYTEAFF.

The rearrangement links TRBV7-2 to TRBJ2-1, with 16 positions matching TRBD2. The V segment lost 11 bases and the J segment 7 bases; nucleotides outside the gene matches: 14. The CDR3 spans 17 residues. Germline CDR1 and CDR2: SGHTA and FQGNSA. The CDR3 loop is CAGGGTSGRAVLNEQFF. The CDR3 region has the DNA TGTGCCGGGGGCGGGACTAGCGGGAGGGCGGTGTTGAATGAGCAGTTCTTC.

CDR3 nucleotide sequence: TGTGCCAGCAGCGTGGGACCACCGAGGTCCTACAATGAGCAGTTCTTC. Translating it yields CASSVGPPRSYNEQFF. V gene TRBV2 combines with J gene TRBJ2-1; D may correspond to TRBD1 or TRBD2 (5 bases each). This CDR3 is 16 amino acids long. V was cut by 6 bases and J by 1 base, with 16 bases left in between. Germline V gene lookup returns CDR1 SNHLY and CDR2 FYNNEI. Together with reference TRBV2 and TRBJ2-1, the CDR3 gives the full variable domain: EPEVTQTPSHQVTQMGQEVILRCVPISNHLYFYWYRQILGQKVEFLVSFYNNEISEKSEIFDDQFSVERPDGSNFTLKIRSTKLEDSAMYFCASSVGPPRSYNEQFFGPGTRLTVL.

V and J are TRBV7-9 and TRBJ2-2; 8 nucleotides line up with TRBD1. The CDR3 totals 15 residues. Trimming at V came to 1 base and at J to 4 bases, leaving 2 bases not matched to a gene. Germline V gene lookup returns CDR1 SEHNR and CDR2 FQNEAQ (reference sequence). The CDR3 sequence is CASSLGTGPTGELFF. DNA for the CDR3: TGTGCCAGCAGCTTAGGGACAGGGCCCACCGGGGAGCTGTTTTTT. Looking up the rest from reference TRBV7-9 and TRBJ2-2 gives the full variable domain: DTGVSQNPRHKITKRGQNVTFRCDPISEHNRLYWYRQTLGQGPEFLTYFQNEAQLEKSRLLSDRFSAERPKGSFSTLEIQRTEQGDSAMYLCASSLGTGPTGELFFGEGSRLTVL.

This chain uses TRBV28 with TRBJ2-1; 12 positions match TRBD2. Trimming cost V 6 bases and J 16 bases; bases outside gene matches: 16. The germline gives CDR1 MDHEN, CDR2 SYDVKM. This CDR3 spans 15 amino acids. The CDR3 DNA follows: TGTGCCAGCAGCCTCTGGCTAGCGGGAGGGCTCCGACAATTCTTC. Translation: CASSLWLAGGLRQFF. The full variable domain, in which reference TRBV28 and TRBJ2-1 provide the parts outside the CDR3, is DVKVTQSSRYLVKRTGEKVFLECVQDMDHENMFWYRQDPGLGLRLIYFSYDVKMKEKGDIPEGYSVSREKKERFSLILESASTNQTSMYLCASSLWLAGGLRQFFGPGTRLTVL.

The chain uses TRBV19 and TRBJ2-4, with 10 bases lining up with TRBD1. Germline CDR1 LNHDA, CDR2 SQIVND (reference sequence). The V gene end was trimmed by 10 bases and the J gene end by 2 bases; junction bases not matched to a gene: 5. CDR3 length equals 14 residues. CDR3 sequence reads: CATRTGGTKNIQYF. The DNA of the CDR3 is TGTGCCACCCGGACAGGGGGAACCAAAAACATTCAGTACTTC.

The DNA for the CDR3 is TGTGCCAGCAGTTACGCAGGGGCGTTTTGGGCTTTCTTT. It translates to CASSYAGAFWAFF. The rearrangement joins TRBV6-5 to TRBJ1-1, with a possible D match to TRBD1 (6 bases). The CDR3 consists of 13 residues. Trimming took off 2 bases at V and 11 bases at J, with 15 bases between the two ends. In germline, CDR1 is MNHEY, CDR2 SVGAGI.

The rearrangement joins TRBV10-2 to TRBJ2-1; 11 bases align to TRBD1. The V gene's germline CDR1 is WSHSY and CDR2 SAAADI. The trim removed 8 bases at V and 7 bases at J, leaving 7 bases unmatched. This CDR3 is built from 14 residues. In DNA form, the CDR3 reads TGCGCCAGCTGCGGGACAGGGGGATTGAATGAGCAGTTCTTC. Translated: CASCGTGGLNEQFF.

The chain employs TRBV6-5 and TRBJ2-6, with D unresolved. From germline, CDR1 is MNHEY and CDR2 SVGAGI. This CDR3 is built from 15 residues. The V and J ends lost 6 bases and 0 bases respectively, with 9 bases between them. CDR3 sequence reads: CASRRLSSGANVLTF. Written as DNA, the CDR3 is TGTGCCAGCAGAAGACTGTCCTCTGGGGCCAACGTCCTGACTTTC.

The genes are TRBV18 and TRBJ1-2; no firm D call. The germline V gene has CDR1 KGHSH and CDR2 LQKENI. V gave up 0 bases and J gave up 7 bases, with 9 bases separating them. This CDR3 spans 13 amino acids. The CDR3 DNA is TGTGCCAGCTCACCACCAACGCCGGGTGGCTACACCTTC. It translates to CASSPPTPGGYTF.

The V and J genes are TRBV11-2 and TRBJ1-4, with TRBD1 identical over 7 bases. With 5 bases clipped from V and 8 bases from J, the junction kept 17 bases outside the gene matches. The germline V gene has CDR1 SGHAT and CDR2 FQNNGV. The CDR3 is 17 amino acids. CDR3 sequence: CASSPHAGGGFGEKLFF. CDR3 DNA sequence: TGTGCCAGCAGCCCCCACGCAGGGGGGGGGTTTGGGGAAAAACTGTTTTTT.

The chain's CDR3 is CASSLWPSGVGTQYF. CDR3 nucleotides: TGTGCCAGCAGTTTATGGCCGTCCGGCGTGGGTACGCAGTATTTT. The chain has TRBV28 and TRBJ2-3; D unclear. The V gene's germline CDR1 is MDHEN and CDR2 SYDVKM. Trimming shortened V by 0 bases and J by 8 bases, and 15 bases separated the two germline ends. The CDR3 spans 15 residues.